This entry features one T cell receptor (beta chain) sequence. The antigen remains unidentified. Preparation of the TCRbeta library involved a method that used unique molecular identifiers. TCRdb re-called the PCR reads through MiXCR, storing one row per CDR3 protein. There are about 16,000 distinct CDR3 sequences in the sample; about 8% occur only once, and 36% lies in the top ten. This sample stems from a study of T-cell reconstitution after alpha-beta-depleted transplantation in children. The CDR3 has 16 residues. Germline V gene lookup returns CDR1 MNHEY and CDR2 SVGEGT. V was trimmed by 10 bases and J by 2 bases, leaving 24 bases between them. Overall study results and limits: There were some patients whose high TCRbeta diversity at day 60 came from surviving recipient T cells and thymic progenitors. Approximately two months post-transplant, alpha-beta T cells reportedly originated from several hundred expanded graft clones. Diversity and T-cell counts at one year after transplant derived mostly from new T cells.

The rearrangement uses TRBV6-2 or TRBV6-3 and TRBJ2-7, with D possibly matching TRBD2 (6 bases). The clonotype originates from a boy under two years old who had a stem cell transplant for Wiskott-Aldrich syndrome, so the T cells may come from the graft donor. The sample consisted of PBMCs, mostly from graft donor cells, taken 60 days after TCRalphabeta/CD19-depleted stem cell transplant. The CDR3 protein is CAIRRGRLVFAYEQYF. The CDR3 bases are TGTGCCATCCGGAGGGGACGATTGGTATTCGCCTACGAGCAGTACTTC.